The 14 T cell receptor beta chains listed next were all sequenced from one sample in a study of identical twins. TCRdb re-called the 5' RACE reads through MiXCR, storing one row per CDR3 protein. The table records 200,000 to 250,000 distinct CDR3 sequences, approximately 7% of them present only once. This sample was also put to use in a study of yellow fever vaccine responses in identical twins.

What was sequenced was memory (CD45RO+) T cells sorted from blood. These receptor sequences come from a woman aged 18-30 years in good health.

The chain links TRBV5-4 to TRBJ2-3; 8 nucleotides agree with TRBD1. Trimming removed 4 bases from V and 6 bases from J; junction bases left unmatched: 13. The CDR3 length is 16 residues. Germline V gene data show CDR1 as SGHNT and CDR2 as YYREEE (reference sequence). The CDR3 reads CASSKRQGRIVDTQYF. CDR3 nucleotide sequence: TGTGCCAGCAGCAAACGACAGGGGAGAATTGTGGATACGCAGTATTTT.

This clonotype has just a few counts. The chain links TRBV29-1 to TRBJ2-1, with TRBD1 matching 10 bases. Germline V gene data show CDR1 as SQVTM and CDR2 as ANQGSEA. Losses at the gene ends were 3 bases for V and 5 bases for J; bases not matched to a gene: 4. This CDR3 spans 14 amino acids. This chain's CDR3 is CSVDAGTGDNEQFF. CDR3 DNA sequence: TGCAGCGTTGATGCGGGGACAGGGGACAATGAGCAGTTCTTC.

This clonotype showed up just a few times. CDR3 region: CASSPPGQYQETQYF. The CDR3 region has the DNA TGCGCCAGCAGCCCTCCGGGACAGTATCAAGAGACCCAGTACTTC. The gene calls are TRBV4-1 and TRBJ2-5; 7 nucleotides line up with TRBD1. V gave up 4 bases and J gave up 2 bases; unmatched junction bases: 7. CDR1 is MGHRA and CDR2 is YSYEKL in the germline V gene. This CDR3 is 15 amino acids long.

The rearrangement links TRBV2 to TRBJ1-4, with 10 bases lining up with TRBD1. The CDR3 contains 12 residues. Germline CDR1 SNHLY, CDR2 FYNNEI. V dropped 7 bases and J dropped 8; count of bases not matched to a gene: 1. The CDR3: CASMTGGEKLFF. The CDR3 DNA follows: TGTGCCAGCATGACAGGGGGCGAAAAACTGTTTTTT.

This clonotype turned up a few times. V is TRBV10-3 and J is TRBJ2-2, with 14 nucleotides matching TRBD2. Trimming cost V 4 bases and J 0 bases; bases outside gene matches: 7. This CDR3 is 19 amino acids long. Germline CDR1 ENHRY, CDR2 SYGVKD. For the CDR3, the DNA is TGTGCCATCAGTGTTGGGACTAGCGGGGGAAACGCGAACACCGGGGAGCTGTTTTTT. This translates into CAISVGTSGGNANTGELFF.

In DNA form, the CDR3 reads TGTGCCAGCAGCAAAGATGTCCTCTACAATGAGCAGTTCTTC. Protein sequence: CASSKDVLYNEQFF. The V call is TRBV7-2, the J call TRBJ2-1; no firm D call. This CDR3 has 14 amino acids. Trimming shortened V by 5 bases and J by 3 bases, and 11 bases separated the two germline ends. Germline loops: CDR1 SGHTA, CDR2 FQGNSA.

This clonotype was picked up a small number of times. The chain is built from TRBV6-4 and TRBJ2-3, with D perhaps given as TRBD1 or TRBD2 (6 bases each). CDR3 size: 14 residues. Trimming took off 3 bases at V and 6 bases at J, with 13 bases between the two ends. CDR1 and CDR2 (germline): MRHNA, SNTAGT. CDR3: CASSESPGADTQYF. As DNA, the CDR3 is TGTGCCAGCAGTGAATCTCCGGGGGCTGATACGCAGTATTTT.

The J gene is TRBJ1-5, the V gene TRBV12-3 or TRBV12-4; D not resolved. CDR3 length: 12 amino acids. Trimming left V 3 bases short and J 10 bases short, with 10 bases between. Written as DNA, the CDR3 is TGTGCCAGCAGTTTCCCGCAGTCCCCCCAGCATTTT. It encodes CASSFPQSPQHF.

This clonotype has ten or more counts. This sequence joins TRBV20-1 and TRBJ2-5; TRBD1 is a possible D gene (6 bases). CDR3 length: 18 residues. The V gene's germline CDR1 is DFQATT and CDR2 SNEGSKA (reference sequence). Trimming took 1 base from V and 2 from J, leaving 23 bases between them. The CDR3 coding sequence is TGCAGTGCTAGAGTAGGGTTGGGACACCAAAGCCAACAAGAGACCCAGTACTTC. Protein: CSARVGLGHQSQQETQYF.

This clonotype was seen repeatedly, ten times or more. The chain carries TRBV29-1 and TRBJ2-3; D is undetermined. Germline assignment: CDR1 SQVTM and CDR2 ANQGSEA. This CDR3 is 12 amino acids long. Trimming removed 4 bases at V and 0 bases at J, with 5 bases between. The CDR3 region is CSVVRSTDTQYF. CDR3 in DNA: TGCAGCGTTGTCAGGAGCACAGATACGCAGTATTTT.

This clonotype was seen a few times. This chain joins TRBV5-1 and TRBJ2-6, with no clear D. Germline values: CDR1 SGHRS, CDR2 YFSETQ. The CDR3 runs to 14 residues. Trimming removed 2 bases from V and 2 bases from J, with 5 bases in between. In DNA form, the CDR3 reads TGCGCCAGCAGCTTCATCCCTGGGGCCAACGTCCTGACTTTC. It translates to CASSFIPGANVLTF. Drawing the rest from reference TRBV5-1 and TRBJ2-6, the complete variable domain is KAGVTQTPRYLIKTRGQQVTLSCSPISGHRSVSWYQQTPGQGLQFLFEYFSETQRNKGNFPGRFSGRQFSNSRSEMNVSTLELGDSALYLCASSFIPGANVLTFGAGSRLTVL.

This clonotype was detected many times. The V gene is TRBV5-1, the J gene TRBJ2-1, with D possibly matching TRBD1 (6 bases). The CDR3 runs to 13 residues. The germline V gene encodes CDR1 SGHRS and CDR2 YFSETQ. V was trimmed by 6 bases and J by 4 bases, leaving 11 bases between them. CDR3 loop: CASIGGQYNEQFF. The CDR3, as DNA: TGCGCCAGCATAGGGGGTCAATACAATGAGCAGTTCTTC.

There are a few counts of this clonotype. The genes are TRBV6-1 and TRBJ1-3; possibly TRBD1 for D (5 bases). The CDR3 contains 16 residues. The V and J ends lost 6 bases and 0 bases respectively, with 15 bases between them. Germline V gene data show CDR1 as MNHNS and CDR2 as SASEGT. The CDR3 DNA follows: TGTGCCAGCAGAATTTTGGGGGGAAACTCTGGAAACACCATATATTTT. It codes for CASRILGGNSGNTIYF.

This clonotype was seen at least ten times. The chain recombines TRBV7-9 with TRBJ1-1; no clear D gene. Trimming stripped 5 bases from V and 5 bases from J, with 18 bases between. The germline gives CDR1 SEHNR, CDR2 FQNEAQ (reference sequence). The CDR3 runs 15 residues. CDR3 in amino acids: CASSPSVTLGTEAFF. The CDR3 DNA follows: TGTGCCAGCAGCCCCTCCGTGACCCTTGGAACTGAAGCTTTCTTT.